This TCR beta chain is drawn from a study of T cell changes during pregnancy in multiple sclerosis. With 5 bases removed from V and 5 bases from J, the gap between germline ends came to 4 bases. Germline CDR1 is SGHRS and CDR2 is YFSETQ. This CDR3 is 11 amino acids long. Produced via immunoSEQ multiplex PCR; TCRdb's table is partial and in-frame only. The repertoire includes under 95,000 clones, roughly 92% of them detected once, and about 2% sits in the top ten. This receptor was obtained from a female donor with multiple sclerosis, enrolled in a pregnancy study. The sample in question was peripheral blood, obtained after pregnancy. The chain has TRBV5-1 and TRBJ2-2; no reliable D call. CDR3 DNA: TGCGCCAGCAGTGAGACCGGGGAGCTGTTTTTT. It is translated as CASSETGELFF.